The 27 T cell receptor beta chains below all came from one sample that was sequenced in a study of blood T cell repertoires in COVID-19. Here immunoSEQ multiplex PCR was the method, and the copy in TCRdb shows in-frame clones only, minus some. In the table there are 150,000 to 200,000 clones, 88% of which are singletons. Sequencing was performed on peripheral blood. Receptors were obtained from a human donor in a cohort sampled during active COVID-19.

The chain combines TRBV4-3 with TRBJ2-1; 9 nucleotides match TRBD2. CDR1 and CDR2 (germline): LGHNA, YSLEER. V lost 1 base, J lost 0 bases, and 4 bases stayed unmatched. The CDR3 is made up of 17 amino acids. DNA for the CDR3: TGCGCCAGCAGCCAAGGGACGACTAGCGGCTCCTACAATGAGCAGTTCTTC. It codes for CASSQGTTSGSYNEQFF.

The chain is built from TRBV7-8 and TRBJ2-7; the match to TRBD2 covers 10 bases. In germline, CDR1 is SGHVS, CDR2 FQNEAQ. The trim removed 4 bases at V and 2 bases at J, leaving 2 bases unmatched. The CDR3 loop spans 14 amino acids. This chain's CDR3 is CASSSGLAAYEQYF. DNA for the CDR3: TGTGCCAGCAGCTCCGGACTAGCGGCCTACGAGCAGTACTTC. Full variable domain (missing parts from reference TRBV7-8 and TRBJ2-7): GAGVSQSPRYKVAKRGQDVALRCDPISGHVSLFWYQQALGQGPEFLTYFQNEAQLDKSGLPSDRFFAERPEGSVSTLKIQRTQQEDSAVYLCASSSGLAAYEQYFGPGTRLTVT.

This chain connects TRBV9 to TRBJ2-1; D is perhaps TRBD1 (5 bases). The CDR3 loop spans 13 amino acids. V gave up 2 bases and J gave up 4 bases, with 7 bases separating them. Germline CDR1 and CDR2: SGDLS and YYNGEE. This CDR3 is CASSVDSYNEQFF. The CDR3, as DNA: TGTGCCAGCAGCGTCGACAGTTACAATGAGCAGTTCTTC.

The chain recombines TRBV6-6 with TRBJ1-3, with 12 bases that match TRBD1. V was pared by 7 bases and J by 4 bases, with 8 bases of the junction left unmatched. Germline V gene data show CDR1 as MNHNY and CDR2 as SVGAGI (reference sequence). The CDR3 totals 16 residues. CDR3 bases: TGTGCCAGCATCACGGGAGGGACAGGGGGCGGAAACACCATATATTTT. Amino acids: CASITGGTGGGNTIYF.

This chain links TRBV4-3 with TRBJ2-2, with 10 bases matching TRBD1. This CDR3 has 17 amino acids. Per germline, CDR1 LGHNA and CDR2 YSLEER. V shed 0 bases and J 5 bases; nucleotides not matched to a gene: 6. CDR3 DNA: TGCGCCAGCAGCCAAGATCGGGGACAGGGGCGAACCGGGGAGCTGTTTTTT. This translates into CASSQDRGQGRTGELFF.

This clone has only one observation. The rearrangement links TRBV6-5 to TRBJ2-7, with 11 bases lining up with TRBD1. CDR3 size: 16 residues. CDR1 and CDR2 from the germline V gene are MNHEY and SVGAGI. V dropped 1 base and J dropped 3; count of bases not matched to a gene: 5. The DNA for the CDR3 is TGTGCCAGCAGTTACTTTTCCGGGACAGGGGGCTACGAGCAGTACTTC. Translating gives CASSYFSGTGGYEQYF.

V and J are TRBV19 and TRBJ1-5; the match to TRBD1 covers 11 bases. CDR1 and CDR2 from the germline V gene are LNHDA and SQIVND (reference sequence). This CDR3 has 15 residues. Unmatched junction bases numbered 6, after V lost 5 bases and J lost 6 bases. This CDR3 reads CASSSDRGRGQPQHF. CDR3 in DNA: TGTGCCAGTAGTTCGGACAGGGGGCGCGGTCAGCCCCAGCATTTT. The entire variable domain, with the rest obtained from reference TRBV19 and TRBJ1-5, is as follows: DGGITQSPKYLFRKEGQNVTLSCEQNLNHDAMYWYRQDPGQGLRLIYYSQIVNDFQKGDIAEGYSVSREKKESFPLTVTSAQKNPTAFYLCASSSDRGRGQPQHFGDGTRLSIL.

V and J are TRBV30 and TRBJ1-6; D may be TRBD1 (5 bases). Per germline, CDR1 GTSNPN and CDR2 SVGIG (reference sequence). The V end lost 0 bases, the J end lost 7 bases, and 10 bases lay between the germline ends. CDR3 length: 14 amino acids. CDR3 amino acids: CAWSVTRANSPLHF. DNA of the CDR3: TGTGCCTGGAGTGTAACCAGGGCGAATTCACCCCTCCACTTT.

This chain joins TRBV7-8 and TRBJ2-2; D perhaps matches TRBD1 (5 bases). The V gene lost 10 bases and the J gene lost 0 bases, with 12 bases spanning the gap. The CDR3 contains 14 residues. Looked up from germline, CDR1 is SGHVS and CDR2 is FQNEAQ. The CDR3 nucleotides read TGTGCCATCAAGGACATAACGAACACCGGGGAGCTGTTTTTT. This translates into CAIKDITNTGELFF. Looking up the rest from reference TRBV7-8 and TRBJ2-2 gives the full variable domain: GAGVSQSPRYKVAKRGQDVALRCDPISGHVSLFWYQQALGQGPEFLTYFQNEAQLDKSGLPSDRFFAERPEGSVSTLKIQRTQQEDSAVYLCAIKDITNTGELFFGEGSRLTVL.

This chain links TRBV6-2 or TRBV6-3 with TRBJ2-1; 8 bases are a match to TRBD2. V was clipped by 0 bases and J by 3 bases; unmatched bases: 16. Germline CDR1 reads MNHEY; CDR2 reads SVGEGT. The CDR3 has 20 amino acids. The CDR3, as DNA: TGTGCCAGCAGTTACTCGTGGACCCGAACAGGACTAGCCGGCTACAATGAGCAGTTCTTC. This gives the protein CASSYSWTRTGLAGYNEQFF.

The J gene is TRBJ1-6, the V gene TRBV6-5; the D is unclear. The CDR3 spans 15 residues. The germline CDR1 and CDR2 sequences are MNHEY and SVGAGI. V lost 2 bases and J lost 3, with 8 bases in between. The CDR3 reads CASSYGRIYNSPLHF. CDR3 sequence (DNA): TGTGCCAGCAGTTACGGCAGGATCTATAATTCACCCCTCCACTTT.

The chain uses TRBV28 and TRBJ1-5; D is unresolved. Germline V CDR1 and CDR2: MDHEN, SYDVKM. V was cut by 0 bases and J by 4 bases, with 7 bases left in between. There are 14 residues in the CDR3. CDR3 amino acids: CASSLWTENQPQHF. Written as DNA, the CDR3 is TGTGCCAGCAGTTTATGGACGGAGAATCAGCCCCAGCATTTT.

This sequence joins TRBV6-5 and TRBJ1-1, with 9 bases aligning to TRBD1. The length of the CDR3 is 13 residues. Unmatched junction bases numbered 7, after V lost 10 bases and J lost 4 bases. The germline V gene encodes CDR1 MNHEY and CDR2 SVGAGI. The CDR3 here is CATMPDRGTEAFF. For the CDR3, the DNA is TGTGCCACCATGCCGGACAGGGGCACTGAAGCTTTCTTT.

The chain uses TRBV9 and TRBJ2-1, with 10 bases fitting TRBD1. Germline loops: CDR1 SGDLS, CDR2 YYNGEE. The CDR3 totals 15 residues. V trimming: 3 bases; J trimming: 3 bases; junction bases outside the gene matches: 3. The CDR3 DNA reads as TGTGCCAGCAGCGCGGGACAGGGGTTCTACAATGAGCAGTTCTTC. Amino acid sequence: CASSAGQGFYNEQFF.

Comments on this clone: Compared with germline, one end of the junction differs, possibly owing to a read error. This chain joins TRBV6-2 or TRBV6-3 and TRBJ2-3; D unresolved. In germline, CDR1 is MNHEY, CDR2 SVGEGT. The CDR3 has 15 amino acids. The CDR3 reads CVSSYSGPPTDTQYF. CDR3 coding DNA: TGTGTCAGCAGTTACTCTGGGCCCCCCACAGATACGCAGTATTTT.

This clone was counted a single time. The chain links TRBV19 to TRBJ2-3; the D gene is possibly TRBD2 (6 bases). The CDR3 is 15 residues long. Germline CDR1 LNHDA, CDR2 SQIVND (reference sequence). Deletions cut 3 bases from V and 5 bases from J, with 15 bases between. DNA of the CDR3: TGTGCCAGTAGTATCGCGGGGTTTAACGGAGATACGCAGTATTTT. Amino acids: CASSIAGFNGDTQYF.

This rearrangement joins TRBV10-2 to TRBJ1-6; the D gene is possibly TRBD1 (5 bases). Deletions cut 0 bases from V and 3 bases from J, with 9 bases between. The CDR3 loop spans 16 amino acids. The germline V gene encodes CDR1 WSHSY and CDR2 SAAADI. CDR3 in DNA: TGCGCCAGCAGTGAGTCTCAGGGTCACTATAATTCACCCCTCCACTTT. Residues: CASSESQGHYNSPLHF.

The V and J genes are TRBV12-5 and TRBJ1-1; 8 nucleotides match TRBD1. The J segment lost 2 bases and the V segment lost 4 bases, leaving 9 bases of the junction unmatched. In germline, CDR1 is LGHNT, CDR2 FRNRAP. CDR3 length equals 16 residues. The CDR3 reads CASGSPGGQVNTEAFF. CDR3 nucleotides: TGTGCTAGTGGTTCGCCCGGGGGACAGGTAAACACTGAAGCTTTCTTT.

The chain recombines TRBV5-6 with TRBJ1-1, with 9 bases identical to TRBD1. Germline CDR1 and CDR2: SGHDT and YYEEEE. CDR3 size: 18 residues. J gave up 0 bases and V 5 bases, and 14 bases lay outside the gene matches. The CDR3 protein is CASSRPSGTGLMNTEAFF. The CDR3 bases are TGTGCCAGCAGTCGGCCTTCCGGGACAGGGTTAATGAACACTGAAGCTTTCTTT.

A remark on this clone: Other DNA sequences within the sample encode an identical CDR3. CDR3 protein: CASSKTSGSYNEQFF. CDR3 bases: TGTGCCAGCAGCAAGACTAGCGGGAGCTACAATGAGCAGTTCTTC. The rearrangement links TRBV7-2 to TRBJ2-1; 12 nucleotides line up with TRBD2. Trimming took 5 bases from V and 3 from J; bases not matched to a gene: 2. The CDR3 totals 15 residues. Germline V lookup: CDR1 SGHTA, CDR2 FQGNSA.

This chain uses TRBV6-1 with TRBJ2-7, with 7 bases fitting TRBD1. The CDR3 runs to 15 residues. V shed 3 bases and J 2 bases; nucleotides not matched to a gene: 7. Germline V CDR1 and CDR2: MNHNS, SASEGT. The CDR3 DNA reads as TGTGCCAGCAGTGAGCCGAGACAGGGAACCTACGAGCAGTACTTC. Protein: CASSEPRQGTYEQYF.

Only a few counts were recorded for this clone. This chain connects TRBV6-2 or TRBV6-3 to TRBJ2-7; D perhaps matches TRBD2 (5 bases). Trimming stripped 0 bases from V and 3 bases from J, with 12 bases between. The CDR3 runs 15 residues. Germline assignment: CDR1 MNHEY and CDR2 SVGEGT. The CDR3, as DNA: TGTGCCAGCAGTTACTCCCTCGAACGGGACTACGAGCAGTACTTC. It yields the protein CASSYSLERDYEQYF.

This chain connects TRBV7-9 to TRBJ2-3, with 11 bases matching TRBD2. J was trimmed by 5 bases and V by 3 bases; bases with no gene match: 7. Germline V lookup: CDR1 SEHNR, CDR2 FQNEAQ (reference sequence). The CDR3 length is 16 residues. CDR3: CASSLGSGRARDTQYF. DNA of the CDR3: TGTGCCAGCAGCTTGGGTAGCGGGAGGGCCAGAGATACGCAGTATTTT.

Only one count was recorded for this clone. The chain recombines TRBV4-3 with TRBJ2-7, with 7 nucleotides matching TRBD1. The ends lost 1 base at V and 7 bases at J; junction bases unmatched: 7. Germline V gene sequence: CDR1 LGHNA, CDR2 YSLEER. This CDR3 is 14 amino acids long. This CDR3 reads CASSQVDRAGEQYF. DNA for the CDR3: TGCGCCAGCAGCCAAGTCGACAGGGCGGGTGAGCAGTACTTC.

CDR3 sequence: CASSDGGASYEQYF. The CDR3 bases are TGTGCCAGCAGTGATGGGGGGGCTTCCTACGAGCAGTACTTC. The V call is TRBV6-1, the J call TRBJ2-7; D is perhaps TRBD2 (7 bases). This CDR3 is 14 amino acids long. Trimming pared 3 bases from V and 1 base from J, leaving 10 bases between. The germline CDR1 and CDR2 sequences are MNHNS and SASEGT.

CDR3 bases: TGTGCCAGCAGCTTAGACTCCGGAAACACCATATATTTT. Its protein is CASSLDSGNTIYF. The V and J genes are TRBV11-2 and TRBJ1-3; D remains ambiguous. This CDR3 comprises 13 residues. Germline V gene lookup returns CDR1 SGHAT and CDR2 FQNNGV. Trimming took 0 bases from V and 4 from J, leaving 4 bases between them.

The J gene is TRBJ2-3, the V gene TRBV2, with 10 positions matching TRBD2. The V gene's germline CDR1 is SNHLY and CDR2 FYNNEI. The CDR3 totals 14 residues. V was pared by 6 bases and J by 5 bases, with 5 bases of the junction left unmatched. The CDR3 region is CASSLLAGRDTQYF. CDR3 in DNA: TGTGCCAGCAGCTTACTAGCGGGGAGAGATACGCAGTATTTT.